The sequence of this TCR beta chain was determined in a study of CD4 T cells in relation to SARS-CoV-2 and coronaviruses. As to this clone: What it recognizes is unknown.

Whole-study findings and limits: In roughly two thirds of donors, memory CD4+ clonotypes crossrecognized SARS-CoV-2 and at least one common cold coronavirus spike. Pre-pandemic and post-infection samples never came from the same donor. No crossreactivity against non-spike viral proteins was tested here.

Deep TCR-beta sequencing used DNA from uncultured naive and memory CD4+ T cells. Assay: immunoSEQ multiplex PCR; the TCRdb copy retains only in-frame clones and omits some. This sample carries about 38,000 clones, around 87% of them seen once, and the ten largest clones take more than 7%. The sample was memory CD4+ T cells from PBMCs. The sequence derives from an adult with COVID-19.

CDR3 sequence reads: CASSPEMGETNYGYTF. In DNA, the CDR3 is TGTGCCAGCTCACCCGAGATGGGAGAGACTAACTATGGCTACACCTTC. This chain joins TRBV18 and TRBJ1-2; D call uncertain. V shed 3 bases and J shed 0 bases, with 14 bases lying between them. The CDR3 is made up of 16 amino acids. Germline values: CDR1 KGHSH, CDR2 LQKENI.